The entry that follows covers one T cell receptor (beta chain) sequence. These data belong to a study of blood T cell repertoires in COVID-19. Sequenced by immunoSEQ multiplex PCR; TCRdb stores in-frame clones only, minus some. Seen here are about 300,000 clones, about 84% observed once, and the top ten hold approximately 1.5%. The CDR3 runs 14 residues. J gave up 3 bases and V 5 bases, and 7 bases lay outside the gene matches. In germline, CDR1 is SGHVS, CDR2 FQNEAQ. This clonotype originated in a woman aged 45 to 65 with acute or convalescent COVID-19. The specimen was peripheral blood. The gene calls are TRBV7-8 and TRBJ2-7; 7 bases match TRBD2. DNA of the CDR3: TGTGCCAGCAGCCAATCCTCTAGCGGCTACGAGCAGTACTTC. Protein sequence: CASSQSSSGYEQYF.